The next 2 T cell receptor beta chains were all read from a single sample in a study of blood T cell repertoires in COVID-19. Repertoires were generated with immunoSEQ multiplex PCR, while TCRdb's copy carries only in-frame clones and drops some. The sample yields about 480,000 clones, approximately 90% seen once. The sample comprised PBMCs or T cells enriched from blood (not recorded which). The receptors were sampled from a woman aged 18-29 years with acute COVID-19.

This clone came up once. V and J are TRBV9 and TRBJ2-2; 10 bases are a match to TRBD2. Germline CDR1 is SGDLS and CDR2 is YYNGEE. The length of the CDR3 is 14 residues. CDR3 nucleotide sequence: TGTGCAGCCCCCCGGGATAGCGGGAGGTGTGAGCTGTTTTTT. Protein: CAAPRDSGRCELFF. The variable domain in full, completed from reference TRBV9 and TRBJ2-2, reads DSGVTQTPKHLITATGQRVTLRCSPRSGDLSVYWYQQSLDQGLQFLIQYYNGEERAKGNILERFSAQQFPDLHSELNLSSLELGDSALYFCAAPRDSGRCELFFGEGSRLTVL.

The chain joins TRBV7-9 to TRBJ2-3; 9 bases align to TRBD1. CDR3 length equals 15 residues. V lost 6 bases to trimming and J lost 6 bases; unmatched junction nucleotides: 10. The V gene's germline CDR1 is SEHNR and CDR2 FQNEAQ (reference sequence). CDR3 residues: CASSPKQGARDTQYF. The CDR3 DNA sequence: TGTGCCAGCAGTCCGAAACAGGGGGCCCGGGATACGCAGTATTTT. Variable domain in full (rest from reference TRBV7-9 and TRBJ2-3): DTGVSQNPRHKITKRGQNVTFRCDPISEHNRLYWYRQTLGQGPEFLTYFQNEAQLEKSRLLSDRFSAERPKGSFSTLEIQRTEQGDSAMYLCASSPKQGARDTQYFGPGTRLTVL.